Listed here is a single T cell receptor beta chain. Its target is unknown. V was shortened by 7 bases and J by 6 bases, with 15 bases between the two germline ends. This CDR3 has 14 amino acids. Germline V gene data show CDR1 as SGHAT and CDR2 as FQNNGV. These data originate in a study of T cell clonotyping in hematopoietic cell transplantation. TCRdb keeps only in-frame clones here, not all; method: immunoSEQ multiplex PCR. This sample carries 20,000 or so clones, 85% to 90% of them seen once, and the ten largest clones take around 4%. The time point denotes: recipient sample about 28 days before transplant, after cytoreduction. Blood collection times were about day -28 and days 30, 100, 180 posttransplant. Findings and caveats of the study: Few recipient clonotypes overlapped donors; over 95% were de novo at given depth. Recipient TCR diversity dropped after transplant; expanded clonotypes rose from day 30 to 180.

This material consisted of peripheral blood mononuclear cells, taken before stem cell transplant. The clonotype comes from a man aged 18 to 29 with biphenotypic leukemia. Some clones in this sample may be carry-over from other donors' samples. The rearrangement links TRBV11-2 to TRBJ2-2, with no clear D. The CDR3 reads CASTPEPGPGELFF. The CDR3 nucleotides read TGTGCCAGCACCCCCGAACCCGGGCCCGGGGAGCTGTTTTTT. The full variable domain, its missing parts supplied by reference TRBV11-2 and TRBJ2-2, is EAGVAQSPRYKIIEKRQSVAFWCNPISGHATLYWYQQILGQGPKLLIQFQNNGVVDDSQLPKDRFSAERLKGVDSTLKIQPAKLEDSAVYLCASTPEPGPGELFFGEGSRLTVL.